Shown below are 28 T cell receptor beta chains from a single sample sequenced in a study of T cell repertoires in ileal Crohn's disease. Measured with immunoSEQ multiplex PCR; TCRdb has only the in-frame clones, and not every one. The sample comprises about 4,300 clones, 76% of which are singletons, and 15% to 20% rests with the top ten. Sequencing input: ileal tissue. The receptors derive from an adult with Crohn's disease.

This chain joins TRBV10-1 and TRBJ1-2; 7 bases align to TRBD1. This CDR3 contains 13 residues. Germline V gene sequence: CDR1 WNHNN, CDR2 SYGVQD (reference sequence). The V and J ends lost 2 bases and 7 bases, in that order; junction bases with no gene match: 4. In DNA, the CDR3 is TGCGCCAGCAGTGAGGGACAGGCGGGTGGCTACACCTTC. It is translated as CASSEGQAGGYTF.

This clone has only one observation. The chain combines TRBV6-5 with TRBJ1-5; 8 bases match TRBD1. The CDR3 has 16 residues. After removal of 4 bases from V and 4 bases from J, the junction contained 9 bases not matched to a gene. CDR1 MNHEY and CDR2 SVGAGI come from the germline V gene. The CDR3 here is CASSSRDRGGNQPQHF. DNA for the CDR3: TGTGCCAGCAGTTCCCGAGACAGGGGTGGGAATCAGCCCCAGCATTTT.

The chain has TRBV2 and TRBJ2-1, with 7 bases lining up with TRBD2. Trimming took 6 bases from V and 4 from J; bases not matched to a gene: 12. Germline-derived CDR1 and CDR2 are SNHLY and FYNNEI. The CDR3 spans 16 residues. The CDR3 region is CASSPPGGSEYNEQFF. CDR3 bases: TGTGCCAGCAGCCCCCCTGGCGGGAGTGAGTACAATGAGCAGTTCTTC.

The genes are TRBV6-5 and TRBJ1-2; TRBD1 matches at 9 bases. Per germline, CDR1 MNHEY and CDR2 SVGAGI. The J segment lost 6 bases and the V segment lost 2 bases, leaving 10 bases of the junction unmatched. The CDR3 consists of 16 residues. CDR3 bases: TGTGCCAGCAGTTACGGGACAGGGATCTTTTTTCATGGCTACACCTTC. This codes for CASSYGTGIFFHGYTF.

The CDR3 sequence is CASSLDHRTVDYGYTF. The CDR3 DNA reads as TGTGCCAGCAGCTTAGACCACAGGACCGTGGACTATGGCTACACCTTC. This chain joins TRBV7-4 and TRBJ1-2, with a tentative D call TRBD1 (5 bases). Trimming took 1 base from V and 3 from J, leaving 15 bases between them. In germline, CDR1 is SGHVT, CDR2 SQSDAQ. The CDR3 consists of 16 residues.

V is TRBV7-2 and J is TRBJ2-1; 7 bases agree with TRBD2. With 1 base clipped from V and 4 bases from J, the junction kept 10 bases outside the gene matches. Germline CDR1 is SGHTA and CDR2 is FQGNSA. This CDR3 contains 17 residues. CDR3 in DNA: TGTGCCAGCAGCTTAGAGCATCCGGGACTAATGTACAATGAGCAGTTCTTC. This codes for CASSLEHPGLMYNEQFF.

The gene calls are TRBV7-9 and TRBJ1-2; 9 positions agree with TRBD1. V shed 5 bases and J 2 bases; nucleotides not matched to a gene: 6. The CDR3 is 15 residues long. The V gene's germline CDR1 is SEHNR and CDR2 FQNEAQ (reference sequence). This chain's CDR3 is CASSNGQGWNYGYTF. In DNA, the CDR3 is TGTGCCAGCAGCAATGGACAGGGGTGGAACTATGGCTACACCTTC.

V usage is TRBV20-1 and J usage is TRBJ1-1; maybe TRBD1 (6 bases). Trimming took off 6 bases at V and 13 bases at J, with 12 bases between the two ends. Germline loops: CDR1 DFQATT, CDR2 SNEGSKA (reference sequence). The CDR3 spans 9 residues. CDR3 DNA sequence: TGCAGTGCAAGAATGACAGGTTTCTTT. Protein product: CSARMTGFF.

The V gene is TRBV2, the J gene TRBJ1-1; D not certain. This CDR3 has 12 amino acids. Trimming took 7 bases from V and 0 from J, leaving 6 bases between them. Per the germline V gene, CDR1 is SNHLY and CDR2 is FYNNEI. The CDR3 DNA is TGTGCCAGCATAGCCCTGAACACTGAAGCTTTCTTT. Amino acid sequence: CASIALNTEAFF.

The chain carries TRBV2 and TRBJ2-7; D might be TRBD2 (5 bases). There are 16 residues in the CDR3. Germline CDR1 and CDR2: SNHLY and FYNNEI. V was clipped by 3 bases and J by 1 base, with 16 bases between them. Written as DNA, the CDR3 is TGTGCCAGCAGTGATAGTGCCTCCGGGGAATCCTACGAGCAGTACTTC. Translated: CASSDSASGESYEQYF.

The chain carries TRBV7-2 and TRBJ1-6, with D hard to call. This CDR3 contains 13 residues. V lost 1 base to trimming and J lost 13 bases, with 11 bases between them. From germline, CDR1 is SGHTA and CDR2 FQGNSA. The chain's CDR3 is CASSLGGGNPLHF. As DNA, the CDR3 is TGTGCCAGCAGCTTAGGTGGAGGGAATCCCCTCCACTTT.

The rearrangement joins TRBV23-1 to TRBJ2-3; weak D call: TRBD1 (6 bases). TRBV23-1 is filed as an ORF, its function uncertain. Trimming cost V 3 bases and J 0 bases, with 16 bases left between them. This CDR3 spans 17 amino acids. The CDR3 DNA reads TGCGCCAGCAGTCAGTGTGCCGGGACACCGAGCACAGATACGCAGTATTTT. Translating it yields CASSQCAGTPSTDTQYF.

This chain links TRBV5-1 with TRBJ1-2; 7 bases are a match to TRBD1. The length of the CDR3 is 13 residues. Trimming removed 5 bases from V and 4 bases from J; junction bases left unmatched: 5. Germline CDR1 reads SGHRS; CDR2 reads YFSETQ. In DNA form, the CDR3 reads TGCGCCAGCAGTTCAGGGGGTAGCTATGGCTACACCTTC. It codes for CASSSGGSYGYTF.

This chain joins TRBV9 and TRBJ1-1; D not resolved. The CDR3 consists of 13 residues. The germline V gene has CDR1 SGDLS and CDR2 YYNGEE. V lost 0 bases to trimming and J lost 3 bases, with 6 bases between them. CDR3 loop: CASSVATDTEAFF. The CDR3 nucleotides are TGTGCCAGCAGCGTAGCTACAGACACTGAAGCTTTCTTT.

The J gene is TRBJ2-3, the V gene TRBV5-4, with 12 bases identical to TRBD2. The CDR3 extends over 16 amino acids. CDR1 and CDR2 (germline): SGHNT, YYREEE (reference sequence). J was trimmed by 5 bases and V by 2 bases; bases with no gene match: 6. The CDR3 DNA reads TGTGCCAGCAGCTTCCCTAGCGGGAGGGTGGAAGATACGCAGTATTTT. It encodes CASSFPSGRVEDTQYF.

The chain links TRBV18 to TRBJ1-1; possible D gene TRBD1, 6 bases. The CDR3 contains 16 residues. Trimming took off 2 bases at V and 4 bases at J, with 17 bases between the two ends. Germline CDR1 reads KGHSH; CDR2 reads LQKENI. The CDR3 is CASSPRSGARGTEAFF. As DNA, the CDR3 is TGTGCCAGCTCACCAAGGTCAGGGGCACGGGGCACTGAAGCTTTCTTT.

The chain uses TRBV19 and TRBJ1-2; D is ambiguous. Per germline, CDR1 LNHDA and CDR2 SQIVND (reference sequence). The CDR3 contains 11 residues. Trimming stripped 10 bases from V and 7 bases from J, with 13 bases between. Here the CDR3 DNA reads TGTGCCATCTCTACATGGAGTGGCTACACCTTC. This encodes CAISTWSGYTF.

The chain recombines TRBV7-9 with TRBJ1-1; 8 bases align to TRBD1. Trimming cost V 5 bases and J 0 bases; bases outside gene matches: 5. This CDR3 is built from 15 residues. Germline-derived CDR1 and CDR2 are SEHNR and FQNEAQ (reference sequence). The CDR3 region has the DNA TGTGCCAGCAGCGGGAGACAGGGGCTGAACACTGAAGCTTTCTTT. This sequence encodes CASSGRQGLNTEAFF. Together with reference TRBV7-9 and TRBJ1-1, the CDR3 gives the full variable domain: DTGVSQNPRHKITKRGQNVTFRCDPISEHNRLYWYRQTLGQGPEFLTYFQNEAQLEKSRLLSDRFSAERPKGSFSTLEIQRTEQGDSAMYLCASSGRQGLNTEAFFGQGTRLTVV.

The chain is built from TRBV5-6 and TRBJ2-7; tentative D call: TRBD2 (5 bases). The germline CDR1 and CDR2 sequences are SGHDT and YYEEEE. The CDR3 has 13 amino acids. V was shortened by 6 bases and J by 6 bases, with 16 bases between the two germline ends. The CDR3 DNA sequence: TGTGCCAGCACCCCAAATCAGCGGAGCGAGCAGTACTTC. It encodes CASTPNQRSEQYF.

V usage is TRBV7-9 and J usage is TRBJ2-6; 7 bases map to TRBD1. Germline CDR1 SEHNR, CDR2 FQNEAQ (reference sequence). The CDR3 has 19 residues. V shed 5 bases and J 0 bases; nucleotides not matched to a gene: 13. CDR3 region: CASSPPRQGTASGANVLTF. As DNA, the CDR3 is TGTGCCAGCAGCCCCCCCAGACAGGGTACAGCCTCTGGGGCCAACGTCCTGACTTTC. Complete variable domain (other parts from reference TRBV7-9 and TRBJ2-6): DTGVSQNPRHKITKRGQNVTFRCDPISEHNRLYWYRQTLGQGPEFLTYFQNEAQLEKSRLLSDRFSAERPKGSFSTLEIQRTEQGDSAMYLCASSPPRQGTASGANVLTFGAGSRLTVL.

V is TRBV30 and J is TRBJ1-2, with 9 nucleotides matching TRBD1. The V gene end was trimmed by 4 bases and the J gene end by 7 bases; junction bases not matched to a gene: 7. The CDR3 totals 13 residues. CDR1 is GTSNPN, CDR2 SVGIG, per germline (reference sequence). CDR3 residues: CAWTGQGKGGYTF. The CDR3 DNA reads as TGTGCCTGGACAGGACAGGGGAAAGGTGGCTACACCTTC.

For the CDR3, the DNA is TGCGCCAGCAGCTTGAATGGGGCGGGCAATCAGCCCCAGCATTTT. As protein: CASSLNGAGNQPQHF. This sequence joins TRBV5-1 and TRBJ1-5; tentatively, D is TRBD1 (5 bases). Germline loops: CDR1 SGHRS, CDR2 YFSETQ. V dropped 1 base and J dropped 2 bases, with 10 bases sitting between them. CDR3 size: 15 residues.

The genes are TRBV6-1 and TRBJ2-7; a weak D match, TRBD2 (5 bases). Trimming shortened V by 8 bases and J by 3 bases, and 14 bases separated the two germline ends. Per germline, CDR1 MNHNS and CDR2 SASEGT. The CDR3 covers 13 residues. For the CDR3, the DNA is TGTGCCAGCGGCACCGGGATTTACTACGAGCAGTACTTC. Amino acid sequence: CASGTGIYYEQYF.

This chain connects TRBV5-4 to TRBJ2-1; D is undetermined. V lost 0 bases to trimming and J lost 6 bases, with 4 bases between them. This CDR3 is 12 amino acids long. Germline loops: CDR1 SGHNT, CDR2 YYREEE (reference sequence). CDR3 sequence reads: CASSLGSNEQFF. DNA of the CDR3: TGTGCCAGCAGCTTGGGGAGCAATGAGCAGTTCTTC.

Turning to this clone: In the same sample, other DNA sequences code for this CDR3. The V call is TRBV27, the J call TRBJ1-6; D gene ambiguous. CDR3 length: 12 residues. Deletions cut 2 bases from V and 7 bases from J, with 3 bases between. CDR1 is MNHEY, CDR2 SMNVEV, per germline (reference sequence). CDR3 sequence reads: CASSLPNSPLHF. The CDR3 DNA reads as TGTGCCAGCAGTTTACCGAATTCACCCCTCCACTTT.

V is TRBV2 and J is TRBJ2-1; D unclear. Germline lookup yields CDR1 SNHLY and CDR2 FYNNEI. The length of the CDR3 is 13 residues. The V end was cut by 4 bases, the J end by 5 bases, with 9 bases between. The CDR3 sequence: CASSANRNNEQFF. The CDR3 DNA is TGTGCCAGCAGTGCTAACAGAAACAATGAGCAGTTCTTC.

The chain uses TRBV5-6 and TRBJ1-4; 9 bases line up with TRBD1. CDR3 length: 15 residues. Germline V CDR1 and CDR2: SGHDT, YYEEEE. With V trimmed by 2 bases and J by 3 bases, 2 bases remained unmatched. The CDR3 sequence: CASSLQGAANEKLFF. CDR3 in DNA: TGTGCCAGCAGCTTACAGGGGGCAGCTAATGAAAAACTGTTTTTT.

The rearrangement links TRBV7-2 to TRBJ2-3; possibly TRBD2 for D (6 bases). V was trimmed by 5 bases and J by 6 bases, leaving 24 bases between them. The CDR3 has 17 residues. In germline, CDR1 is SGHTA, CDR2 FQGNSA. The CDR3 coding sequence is TGTGCCAGCAGCCCCACTCCTCCGGGACTCCCCGGGGATACGCAGTATTTT. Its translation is CASSPTPPGLPGDTQYF. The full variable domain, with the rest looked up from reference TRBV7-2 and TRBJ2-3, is GAGVSQSPSNKVTEKGKDVELRCDPISGHTALYWYRQSLGQGLEFLIYFQGNSAPDKSGLPSDRFSAERTGGSVSTLTIQRTQQEDSAVYLCASSPTPPGLPGDTQYFGPGTRLTVL.